This T cell receptor beta chain comes out of a study of shared clonotypes between healthy human individuals. About the study: The donors, a couple of women and a few men, were aged 18 to 49.

Study-wide points: For sorted subsets, rarefaction showed incomplete sequencing despite large depth.

Germline CDR1 SGHDT, CDR2 YYEEEE. Trimming took 2 bases from V and 4 from J, leaving 16 bases between them. The CDR3 length is 16 residues. As concerns this clone: Its antigen remains unknown.

Some clones are missing from TCRdb's copy, which holds only in-frame ones; the method was immunoSEQ multiplex PCR. The sample includes millions of clones, about 95% of them seen just once. Naive CD8 cells lacked CD45RO and underwent positive selection for CCR7, leaving out terminally differentiated effector memory CD45RA+ cells. None of the donors, who were healthy HIV-negative adults, had recently had acute infections or vaccinations. The chain joins TRBV5-6 to TRBJ1-3; D ambiguous. The sequence derives from a man aged 18-30 years in good health. The sample comprised naive CD8+ T cells sorted from blood. CDR3 sequence reads: CASSLGVVRSGNTIYF. The DNA for the CDR3 is TGTGCCAGCAGCTTAGGTGTGGTACGCTCAGGAAACACCATATATTTT. The full variable domain, in which reference TRBV5-6 and TRBJ1-3 provide the parts outside the CDR3, is DAGVTQSPTHLIKTRGQQVTLRCSPKSGHDTVSWYQQALGQGPQFIFQYYEEEERQRGNFPDRFSGHQFPNYSSELNVNALLLGDSALYLCASSLGVVRSGNTIYFGEGSWLTVV.